This T cell receptor (beta chain) originates from a study of control samples from healthy donors and cancer patients. Clones were sequenced by immunoSEQ multiplex PCR, and TCRdb holds only the in-frame ones, with some missing. The table has fewer than 85,000 clones, 91% seen once. Sequenced: blood. This TCR was sampled from a man younger than 45 in good health.

The CDR3 region has the DNA TGTGCCTGGAGTTCACAGTCCGGACAGTGGAATTCACCCCTCCACTTT. Protein sequence: CAWSSQSGQWNSPLHF. The chain carries TRBV30 and TRBJ1-6; possibly TRBD1 for D (6 bases). Germline V gene data show CDR1 as GTSNPN and CDR2 as SVGIG (reference sequence). V lost 2 bases and J 7 bases, leaving 18 bases between the germline ends. CDR3 length equals 16 residues.